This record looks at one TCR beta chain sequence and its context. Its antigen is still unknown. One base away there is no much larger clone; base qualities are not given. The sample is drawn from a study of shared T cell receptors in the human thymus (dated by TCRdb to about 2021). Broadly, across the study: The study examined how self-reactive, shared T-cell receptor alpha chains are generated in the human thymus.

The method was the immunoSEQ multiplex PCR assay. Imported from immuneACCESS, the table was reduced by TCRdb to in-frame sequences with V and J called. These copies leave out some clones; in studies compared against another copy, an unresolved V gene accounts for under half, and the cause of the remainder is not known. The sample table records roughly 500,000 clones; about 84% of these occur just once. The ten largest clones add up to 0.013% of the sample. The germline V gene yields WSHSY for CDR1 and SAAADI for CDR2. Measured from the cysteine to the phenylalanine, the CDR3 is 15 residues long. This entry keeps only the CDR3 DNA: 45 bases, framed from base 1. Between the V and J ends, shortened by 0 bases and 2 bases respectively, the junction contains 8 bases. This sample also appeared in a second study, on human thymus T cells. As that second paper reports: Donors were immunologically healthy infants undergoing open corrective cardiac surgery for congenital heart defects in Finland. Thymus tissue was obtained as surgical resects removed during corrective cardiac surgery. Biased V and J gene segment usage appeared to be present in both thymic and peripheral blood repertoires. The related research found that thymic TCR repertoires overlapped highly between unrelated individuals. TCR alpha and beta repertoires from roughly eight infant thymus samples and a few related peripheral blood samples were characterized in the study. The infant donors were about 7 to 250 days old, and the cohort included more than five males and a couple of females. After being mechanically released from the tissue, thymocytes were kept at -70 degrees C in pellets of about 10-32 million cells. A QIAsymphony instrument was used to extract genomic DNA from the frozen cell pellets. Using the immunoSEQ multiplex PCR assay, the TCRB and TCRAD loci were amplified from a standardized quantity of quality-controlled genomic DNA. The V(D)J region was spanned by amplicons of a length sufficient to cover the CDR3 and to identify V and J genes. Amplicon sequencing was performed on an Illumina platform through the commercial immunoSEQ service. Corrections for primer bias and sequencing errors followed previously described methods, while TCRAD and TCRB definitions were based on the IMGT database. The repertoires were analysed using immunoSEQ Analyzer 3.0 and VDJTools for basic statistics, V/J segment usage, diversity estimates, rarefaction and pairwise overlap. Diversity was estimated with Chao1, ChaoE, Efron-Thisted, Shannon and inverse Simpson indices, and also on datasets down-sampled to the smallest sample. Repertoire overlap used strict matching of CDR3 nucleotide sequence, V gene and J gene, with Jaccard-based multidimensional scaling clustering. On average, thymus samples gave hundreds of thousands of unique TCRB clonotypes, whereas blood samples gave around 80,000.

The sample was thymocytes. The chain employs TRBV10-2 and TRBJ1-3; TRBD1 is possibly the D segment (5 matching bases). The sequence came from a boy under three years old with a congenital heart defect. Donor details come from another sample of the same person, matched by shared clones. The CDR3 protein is CASSESGGAGNTIYF. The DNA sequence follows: TGCGCCAGCAGTGAGTCCGGGGGGGCTGGAAACACCATATATTTT.